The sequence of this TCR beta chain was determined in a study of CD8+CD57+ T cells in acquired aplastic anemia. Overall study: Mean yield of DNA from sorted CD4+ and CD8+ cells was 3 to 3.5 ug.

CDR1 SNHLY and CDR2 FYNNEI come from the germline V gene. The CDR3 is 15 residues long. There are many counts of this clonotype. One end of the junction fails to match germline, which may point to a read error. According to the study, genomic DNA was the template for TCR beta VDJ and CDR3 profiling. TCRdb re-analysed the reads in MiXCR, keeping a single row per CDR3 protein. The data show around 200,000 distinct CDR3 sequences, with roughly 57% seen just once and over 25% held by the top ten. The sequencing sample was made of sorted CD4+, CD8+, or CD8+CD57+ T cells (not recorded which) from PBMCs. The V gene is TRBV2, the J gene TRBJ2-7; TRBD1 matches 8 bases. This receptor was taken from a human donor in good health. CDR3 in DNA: TGTGCCAGCAGCTCACAGGGGGAAGTGATCTACGAGCTGTACTTC. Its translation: CASSSQGEVIYELYF.